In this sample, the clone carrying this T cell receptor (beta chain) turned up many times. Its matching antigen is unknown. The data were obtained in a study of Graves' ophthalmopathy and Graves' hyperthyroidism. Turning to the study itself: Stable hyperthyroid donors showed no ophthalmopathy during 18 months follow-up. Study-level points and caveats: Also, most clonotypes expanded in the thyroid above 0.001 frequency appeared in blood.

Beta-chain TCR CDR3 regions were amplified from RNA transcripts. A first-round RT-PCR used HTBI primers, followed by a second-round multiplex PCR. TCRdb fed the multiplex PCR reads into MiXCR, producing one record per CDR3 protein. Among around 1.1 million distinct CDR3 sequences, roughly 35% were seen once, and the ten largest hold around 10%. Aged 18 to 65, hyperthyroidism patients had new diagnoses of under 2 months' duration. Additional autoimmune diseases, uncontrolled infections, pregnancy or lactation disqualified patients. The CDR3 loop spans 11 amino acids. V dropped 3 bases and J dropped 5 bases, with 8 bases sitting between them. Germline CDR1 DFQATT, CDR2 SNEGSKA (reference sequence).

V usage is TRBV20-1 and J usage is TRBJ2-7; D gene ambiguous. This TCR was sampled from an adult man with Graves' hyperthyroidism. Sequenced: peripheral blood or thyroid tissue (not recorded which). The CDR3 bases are TGCAGTGCTAGCCACATCAACGAGCAGTACTTC. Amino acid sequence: CSASHINEQYF.